Below are 32 T cell receptor beta chains sequenced from a single sample in a study of cytomegalovirus exposure and HLA in healthy donors. Measured with immunoSEQ multiplex PCR; TCRdb has only the in-frame clones, and not every one. The sample lists about 71,000 clones; 90% to 95% were seen once. The sequenced sample was PBMCs. These receptors were obtained from a man younger than 35 in good health and CMV-seropositive.

The chain couples TRBV2 to TRBJ1-4; 8 bases are shared with TRBD1. The germline CDR1 and CDR2 sequences are SNHLY and FYNNEI. The CDR3 has 16 amino acids. V gave up 6 bases and J gave up 7 bases; unmatched junction bases: 13. CDR3 DNA sequence: TGTGCCAGCAGGACCGATCAGACAGGGGAGGGTGAAAAACTGTTTTTT. Encoded protein: CASRTDQTGEGEKLFF.

Concerning this clone: Other DNA sequences in the sample encode the same CDR3. This chain links TRBV30 with TRBJ1-3, with D possibly being TRBD1 (5 bases). This CDR3 contains 17 residues. V dropped 2 bases and J dropped 2 bases, with 19 bases sitting between them. The V gene's germline CDR1 is GTSNPN and CDR2 SVGIG (reference sequence). CDR3 DNA sequence: TGTGCCTGGAGTTTGGGTCAGGGCACTGAAACTGGAAACACCATATATTTT. Its translation is CAWSLGQGTETGNTIYF. The full variable domain, completed using reference TRBV30 and TRBJ1-3, is SQTIHQWPATLVQPVGSPLSLECTVEGTSNPNLYWYRQAAGRGLQLLFYSVGIGQISSEVPQNLSASRPQDRQFILSSKKLLLSDSGFYLCAWSLGQGTETGNTIYFGEGSWLTVV.

This chain connects TRBV12-5 to TRBJ2-5; D perhaps matches TRBD2 (7 bases). CDR1 and CDR2 (germline): LGHNT, FRNRAP. Trimming pared 1 base from V and 5 bases from J, leaving 17 bases between. The CDR3 is made up of 16 amino acids. The CDR3 coding sequence is TGTGCTAGTGGTTTGGGGATCGGGGGGCCCCCCGAGACCCAGTACTTC. This encodes CASGLGIGGPPETQYF.

The chain uses TRBV6-6 and TRBJ2-7; tentatively, D is TRBD2 (6 bases). V was clipped by 0 bases and J by 5 bases, with 14 bases between them. CDR1 is MNHNY, CDR2 SVGAGI, per germline (reference sequence). CDR3 length: 15 residues. In DNA, the CDR3 is TGTGCCAGCAGTTACTCCGGAGGGGCTACCCACGAGCAGTACTTC. Protein sequence: CASSYSGGATHEQYF.

This sequence joins TRBV5-4 and TRBJ2-2; D not certain. V was clipped by 0 bases and J by 8 bases, with 5 bases between them. The CDR3 loop spans 12 amino acids. Germline assignment: CDR1 SGHNT and CDR2 YYREEE (reference sequence). The CDR3 reads CASSLVSGELFF. CDR3 nucleotides: TGTGCCAGCAGCTTGGTTTCTGGGGAGCTGTTTTTT.

The chain links TRBV7-9 to TRBJ1-4; TRBD1 is a possible D gene (5 bases). Trimming stripped 1 base from V and 4 bases from J, with 10 bases between. Germline-derived CDR1 and CDR2 are SEHNR and FQNEAQ (reference sequence). This CDR3 has 15 residues. The CDR3 DNA reads TGTGCCAGCAGCTTAGGTGTGACAGTTAATGAAAAACTGTTTTTT. This translates into CASSLGVTVNEKLFF.

This CDR3 reads CASTVGSGIDTEAFF. CDR3 bases: TGCGCCAGCACCGTGGGGTCAGGGATAGACACTGAAGCTTTCTTT. This rearrangement joins TRBV5-1 to TRBJ1-1, with D possibly being TRBD1 (5 bases). Germline V CDR1 and CDR2: SGHRS, YFSETQ. This CDR3 contains 15 residues. V was clipped by 6 bases and J by 3 bases, with 18 bases between them.

The V call is TRBV10-3, the J call TRBJ1-1; TRBD1 matches 9 bases. The CDR3 has 17 amino acids. CDR1 and CDR2 (germline): ENHRY, SYGVKD. The V gene end was trimmed by 0 bases and the J gene end by 1 base; junction bases not matched to a gene: 6. The CDR3 protein is CAISESRQGDRNTEAFF. In DNA, the CDR3 is TGTGCCATCAGTGAGTCGCGACAGGGGGACAGGAACACTGAAGCTTTCTTT.

The J gene is TRBJ2-7, the V gene TRBV6-1; weak D call: TRBD1 (6 bases). CDR3 size: 14 residues. Trimming took off 1 base at V and 3 bases at J, with 10 bases between the two ends. CDR1 is MNHNS and CDR2 is SASEGT in the germline V gene. CDR3 sequence reads: CASSEDGQFYEQYF. The CDR3 DNA follows: TGTGCCAGCAGTGAAGACGGACAGTTCTACGAGCAGTACTTC.

V is TRBV2 and J is TRBJ2-5; the D gene is possibly TRBD1 (6 bases). V lost 5 bases, J lost 5 bases, and 15 bases lay in between. This CDR3 has 14 residues. Germline lookup yields CDR1 SNHLY and CDR2 FYNNEI. The CDR3 bases are TGTGCCAGCAGTCAAGACAGGTTCGGCGAGACCCAGTACTTC. Protein sequence: CASSQDRFGETQYF.

The chain links TRBV7-6 to TRBJ2-7; 9 nucleotides agree with TRBD1. Per the germline V gene, CDR1 is SGHVS and CDR2 is FNYEAQ. Trimming took 3 bases from V and 5 from J; bases not matched to a gene: 5. The CDR3 extends over 14 amino acids. The CDR3 region has the DNA TGTGCCAGCAGCTTTAGGGACAGGGTCCACGAGCAGTACTTC. Encoded protein: CASSFRDRVHEQYF.

This chain links TRBV5-4 with TRBJ1-1; D ambiguous. V was shortened by 0 bases and J by 0 bases, with 6 bases between the two germline ends. The germline gives CDR1 SGHNT, CDR2 YYREEE (reference sequence). This CDR3 comprises 14 residues. The CDR3 loop reads CASSLGAVNTEAFF. Written as DNA, the CDR3 is TGTGCCAGCAGCTTGGGGGCAGTGAACACTGAAGCTTTCTTT.

V gene TRBV5-4 combines with J gene TRBJ2-5; 7 positions match TRBD1. Unmatched junction bases numbered 10, after V lost 4 bases and J lost 4 bases. This CDR3 is 15 amino acids long. Germline CDR1 is SGHNT and CDR2 is YYREEE (reference sequence). The CDR3 region has the DNA TGTGCCAGCAGCCACGGACAGGCCGTGGGAGAGACCCAGTACTTC. Protein sequence: CASSHGQAVGETQYF.

The rearrangement links TRBV5-4 to TRBJ2-1, with a weak D call TRBD2 (6 bases). The CDR3 has 15 residues. With 0 bases removed from V and 4 bases from J, the gap between germline ends came to 11 bases. Germline V gene lookup returns CDR1 SGHNT and CDR2 YYREEE (reference sequence). The CDR3 DNA follows: TGTGCCAGCAGCTTGGGAGTTAGCGGTTACAATGAGCAGTTCTTC. It is translated as CASSLGVSGYNEQFF. Using reference TRBV5-4 and TRBJ2-1 for the parts outside the CDR3, the full variable domain is ETGVTQSPTHLIKTRGQQVTLRCSSQSGHNTVSWYQQALGQGPQFIFQYYREEENGRGNFPPRFSGLQFPNYSSELNVNALELDDSALYLCASSLGVSGYNEQFFGPGTRLTVL.

The chain couples TRBV18 to TRBJ1-2; TRBD1 agrees at 7 bases. Germline loops: CDR1 KGHSH, CDR2 LQKENI. Trimming took 4 bases from V and 1 from J; bases not matched to a gene: 6. The length of the CDR3 is 15 residues. The CDR3 protein is CASSHGTALNYGYTF. Written as DNA, the CDR3 is TGTGCCAGCTCACACGGGACAGCACTTAACTATGGCTACACCTTC.

This clone is a singleton in its sample. This chain links TRBV18 with TRBJ2-1; 8 bases fit TRBD1. Unmatched junction bases numbered 14, after V lost 3 bases and J lost 4 bases. Germline V lookup: CDR1 KGHSH, CDR2 LQKENI. CDR3 size: 18 residues. For the CDR3, the DNA is TGTGCCAGCTCACCCCCCAGGGGGCGGGGAACGACTTACAATGAGCAGTTCTTC. Translating it yields CASSPPRGRGTTYNEQFF.

V gene TRBV7-2 combines with J gene TRBJ1-2, with D possibly matching TRBD1 (5 bases). CDR3 size: 15 residues. Trimming stripped 5 bases from V and 0 bases from J, with 13 bases between. Germline values: CDR1 SGHTA, CDR2 FQGNSA. CDR3 nucleotides: TGTGCCAGCAGCCTAGTGGACAATTCTAACTATGGCTACACCTTC. This encodes CASSLVDNSNYGYTF. Full variable domain (missing parts from reference TRBV7-2 and TRBJ1-2): GAGVSQSPSNKVTEKGKDVELRCDPISGHTALYWYRQSLGQGLEFLIYFQGNSAPDKSGLPSDRFSAERTGGSVSTLTIQRTQQEDSAVYLCASSLVDNSNYGYTFGSGTRLTVV.

CDR3: CASDNRTVFF. In DNA, the CDR3 is TGTGCCAGCGATAACCGGACAGTCTTCTTT. This chain links TRBV2 with TRBJ1-1, with D possibly being TRBD1 (6 bases). With 8 bases removed from V and 14 bases from J, the gap between germline ends came to 15 bases. The CDR3 spans 10 residues. Germline V lookup: CDR1 SNHLY, CDR2 FYNNEI.

In nucleotides, the CDR3 is TGTGCCAGCAGCGTAGTAATCGGGGAGCTGTTTTTT. This gives the protein CASSVVIGELFF. The rearrangement joins TRBV9 to TRBJ2-2; no firm D call. The length of the CDR3 is 12 residues. V lost 0 bases and J lost 7, with 4 bases in between. Germline lookup yields CDR1 SGDLS and CDR2 YYNGEE.

The chain combines TRBV5-1 with TRBJ2-5; TRBD2 is a possible D gene (6 bases). Germline lookup yields CDR1 SGHRS and CDR2 YFSETQ. The CDR3 sequence is 14 residues long. With 1 base removed from V and 5 bases from J, the gap between germline ends came to 12 bases. The CDR3: CASSLYPGRETQYF. CDR3 coding DNA: TGCGCCAGCAGCTTGTATCCAGGGAGGGAGACCCAGTACTTC. Based on the CDR3 plus reference TRBV5-1 and TRBJ2-5, the full variable domain is KAGVTQTPRYLIKTRGQQVTLSCSPISGHRSVSWYQQTPGQGLQFLFEYFSETQRNKGNFPGRFSGRQFSNSRSEMNVSTLELGDSALYLCASSLYPGRETQYFGPGTRLLVL.

J is TRBJ2-3 and V is TRBV5-1; D is uncertain. V gave up 0 bases and J gave up 4 bases, with 3 bases separating them. Per germline, CDR1 SGHRS and CDR2 YFSETQ. The CDR3 covers 12 residues. CDR3 amino acids: CASSLAADTQYF. The CDR3 nucleotides are TGCGCCAGCAGCTTGGCGGCAGATACGCAGTATTTT. Combining the CDR3 with reference TRBV5-1 and TRBJ2-3 gives the whole variable domain KAGVTQTPRYLIKTRGQQVTLSCSPISGHRSVSWYQQTPGQGLQFLFEYFSETQRNKGNFPGRFSGRQFSNSRSEMNVSTLELGDSALYLCASSLAADTQYFGPGTRLTVL.

The chain uses TRBV28 and TRBJ2-1; D perhaps matches TRBD2 (5 bases). This CDR3 region has 14 residues. The V gene's germline CDR1 is MDHEN and CDR2 SYDVKM. Trimming removed 2 bases at V and 3 bases at J, with 8 bases between. The CDR3 region has the DNA TGTGCCAGCAGTTTAGTCGGGGACTACAATGAGCAGTTCTTC. Translating it yields CASSLVGDYNEQFF. Full variable domain (missing parts from reference TRBV28 and TRBJ2-1): DVKVTQSSRYLVKRTGEKVFLECVQDMDHENMFWYRQDPGLGLRLIYFSYDVKMKEKGDIPEGYSVSREKKERFSLILESASTNQTSMYLCASSLVGDYNEQFFGPGTRLTVL.

CDR3 coding DNA: TGTGCCAGCAGCGAAACCGCCGGGAACAATGAGCAGTTCTTC. It specifies CASSETAGNNEQFF. This rearrangement joins TRBV11-2 to TRBJ2-1; D perhaps matches TRBD2 (5 bases). The V gene's germline CDR1 is SGHAT and CDR2 FQNNGV. Trimming removed 5 bases from V and 5 bases from J, with 13 bases in between. This CDR3 has 14 amino acids.

The chain combines TRBV7-6 with TRBJ2-7; 7 bases are a match to TRBD2. From germline, CDR1 is SGHVS and CDR2 FNYEAQ. CDR3 length equals 14 residues. Unmatched junction bases numbered 6, after V lost 2 bases and J lost 5 bases. The CDR3 region is CASSLTGGGNEQYF. In nucleotides, the CDR3 is TGTGCCAGCAGCTTAACGGGGGGAGGAAACGAGCAGTACTTC.

The chain has TRBV21-1 and TRBJ2-3; no DNA check was done on the table's D call, TRBD2. TRBV21-1 is termed a pseudogene. The CDR3 runs to 21 residues. The CDR3 reads CASSKLRRPPLSSCGTDTQYF. CDR3 DNA: TGTGCCAGCAGCAAACTCCGGAGACCTCCACTTTCGTCGTGTGGCACAGATACGCAGTATTTT.

The chain uses TRBV28 and TRBJ1-2; 9 bases match TRBD1. The CDR3 length is 16 residues. V was pared by 5 bases and J by 0 bases, with 7 bases of the junction left unmatched. Germline CDR1 is MDHEN and CDR2 is SYDVKM. For the CDR3, the DNA is TGTGCCAGCAGTCTCTTGGGACAGGGCTCTAACTATGGCTACACCTTC. Translated: CASSLLGQGSNYGYTF.

The V call is TRBV11-2, the J call TRBJ2-3; D uncertain. Trimming left V 0 bases short and J 4 bases short, with 17 bases between. Germline V gives CDR1 SGHAT, CDR2 FQNNGV. This CDR3 has 17 amino acids. The CDR3 sequence: CASSLDFWSESADTQYF. DNA for the CDR3: TGTGCCAGCAGCTTAGATTTCTGGAGCGAGTCGGCAGATACGCAGTATTTT.

The chain carries TRBV5-1 and TRBJ1-1, with D possibly TRBD1 on 5 matching bases. Germline V gene lookup returns CDR1 SGHRS and CDR2 YFSETQ. The CDR3 sequence is 13 residues long. V was shortened by 4 bases and J by 3 bases, with 10 bases between the two germline ends. The DNA of the CDR3 is TGCGCCAGCAGCAAGGGGTTCGACACTGAAGCTTTCTTT. Amino acids: CASSKGFDTEAFF.

The genes are TRBV19 and TRBJ2-3; 10 positions match TRBD2. V lost 1 base and J lost 2; bases outside the gene matches: 9. From germline, CDR1 is LNHDA and CDR2 SQIVND (reference sequence). The CDR3 sequence is 18 residues long. The CDR3 DNA is TGTGCCAGTAGTATAGCACGACTAGCGGGCGTCTTCACAGATACGCAGTATTTT. Amino acid sequence: CASSIARLAGVFTDTQYF.

The chain joins TRBV27 to TRBJ2-7; 9 bases are shared with TRBD2. The CDR3 is made up of 14 amino acids. V lost 2 bases, J lost 3 bases, and 2 bases stayed unmatched. Germline loops: CDR1 MNHEY, CDR2 SMNVEV (reference sequence). The CDR3 spells CASSLGRGGYEQYF. Here the CDR3 DNA reads TGTGCCAGCAGTTTAGGGCGGGGGGGCTACGAGCAGTACTTC.

V and J are TRBV27 and TRBJ1-1, with TRBD1 matching over 7 bases. With 3 bases clipped from V and 8 bases from J, the junction kept 3 bases outside the gene matches. The germline gives CDR1 MNHEY, CDR2 SMNVEV (reference sequence). This CDR3 is 12 amino acids long. This CDR3 is CASSLTGREAFF. The CDR3, as DNA: TGTGCCAGCAGTTTGACAGGGAGGGAAGCTTTCTTT.

This sequence joins TRBV5-1 and TRBJ2-1; 13 nucleotides line up with TRBD2. CDR1 and CDR2 (germline): SGHRS, YFSETQ. The CDR3 extends over 16 amino acids. V gave up 6 bases and J gave up 6 bases; unmatched junction bases: 9. CDR3 protein: CASTAALAGGTNEQFF. CDR3 in DNA: TGCGCCAGCACCGCGGCACTAGCGGGAGGGACCAATGAGCAGTTCTTC.